The clone carrying this TCR beta chain was detected many times. Its target is not known. This entry belongs to a study of beta chain features in type 1 diabetes. Whole-study results and caveats: TCRB CDR3s from Type 1 diabetes patients were moderately but significantly shorter in all four CD4+ subsets. The similarity of naive, central memory and Treg TCRB repertoires appeared greater among patients than among healthy donors.

All of the isolated RNA was reverse transcribed, so expressed TCRB transcripts were sequenced. The method was immunoSEQ multiplex PCR; TCRdb's version includes in-frame clones alone and lacks a portion of them. Of 300,000 or so clones listed, roughly 8% are singletons. V shed 5 bases and J shed 0 bases, with 8 bases lying between them. This CDR3 contains 14 residues. Germline loops: CDR1 SNHLY, CDR2 FYNNEI. Material: central memory CD4+ T cells from blood. The V gene is TRBV2, the J gene TRBJ1-5; a possible D gene is TRBD1 (5 bases). The TCR sequence derives from a young woman in good health. Written as DNA, the CDR3 is TGTGCCAGCAGTCTTGACAGTAGCAATCAGCCCCAGCATTTT. It codes for CASSLDSSNQPQHF.